This T cell receptor beta chain stems from a study of Graves' ophthalmopathy and Graves' hyperthyroidism. The study, taken as a whole, reports: It was with roughly 70% sensitivity and under 85% specificity that the model predicted ophthalmopathy progression.

TCR beta CDR3 regions were amplified from RNA transcripts. After a first-round RT-PCR with HTBI primers, a second-round multiplex PCR was run. TCRdb processed the multiplex PCR reads anew with MiXCR; each CDR3 protein has one entry. The sample lists a few hundred thousand distinct CDR3 sequences, approximately 21% occurring once. This clonotype was detected ten times or more. The target antigen is unknown. Germline-derived CDR1 and CDR2 are MNHEY and SMNVEV (reference sequence). The junction had 3 bases not matched to a gene; V was cut back by 4 bases and J by 6 bases. The CDR3 contains 13 residues. None of the included patients had other autoimmune diseases, uncontrolled infections, pregnancy or lactation, as these led to exclusion.

This sequence originates from a woman between 18 and 29 years old with stable Graves' hyperthyroidism. The sample consisted of peripheral blood. This sequence joins TRBV27 and TRBJ2-7; 10 bases map to TRBD1. CDR3 protein: CASSWTGGGEQYF. DNA of the CDR3: TGTGCCAGCAGTTGGACAGGGGGAGGCGAGCAGTACTTC.